These 21 T cell receptor beta chains share one sample of origin, sequenced in a study of naive and memory T cell subsets. Study conclusions and caveats: Especially in CD8 cells, naive repertoires contained a few larger clonotypes, possibly CD45RA-re-expressing memory cells.

The beta constant-region primer was an equimolar mix of two oligonucleotides covering TRBC1 and TRBC2. Nested alpha and beta constant-region primers with the SP2 primer drove four PCR rounds on ligated cDNA. A single record per CDR3 protein comes from TCRdb applying MiXCR to the UMI-ligation and nested PCR reads. The sample records about 150,000 distinct CDR3 sequences, 22% being singletons. These TCRs are of unknown antigen specificity. Source material: naive CD4+ T cells from blood. Every receptor here comes from a human donor in good health.

This clonotype was counted between two and nine times. The V gene is TRBV7-2, the J gene TRBJ2-7; the D gene is possibly TRBD2 (6 bases). The CDR3 consists of 16 residues. CDR1 is SGHTA, CDR2 FQGNSA, per germline. Trimming pared 0 bases from V and 0 bases from J, leaving 12 bases between. This CDR3 is CASSLAASAYSYEQYF. The CDR3 bases are TGTGCCAGCAGCTTAGCGGCTAGCGCCTACTCCTACGAGCAGTACTTC. The whole variable domain, remainder taken from reference TRBV7-2 and TRBJ2-7, is GAGVSQSPSNKVTEKGKDVELRCDPISGHTALYWYRQSLGQGLEFLIYFQGNSAPDKSGLPSDRFSAERTGGSVSTLTIQRTQQEDSAVYLCASSLAASAYSYEQYFGPGTRLTVT.

This clonotype showed up many times. This sequence joins TRBV20-1 and TRBJ2-3; 8 bases are a match to TRBD1. Looked up from germline, CDR1 is DFQATT and CDR2 is SNEGSKA (reference sequence). Trimming removed 0 bases from V and 5 bases from J; junction bases left unmatched: 7. The CDR3 sequence is 15 residues long. This chain's CDR3 is CSARDGQGAGDTQYF. CDR3 sequence (DNA): TGCAGTGCTAGAGATGGGCAGGGGGCGGGAGATACGCAGTATTTT.

This clonotype has just a few counts. This chain links TRBV7-2 with TRBJ2-1; D is perhaps TRBD2 (5 bases). Between the trimmed V and J ends, which lost 5 bases and 3 bases, there was a span of 8 bases. Germline CDR1 and CDR2: SGHTA and FQGNSA. This CDR3 is built from 13 residues. The CDR3 DNA reads TGTGCCAGCAGCGCGAGGGTCTACAATGAGCAGTTCTTC. It codes for CASSARVYNEQFF.

This clonotype was counted between two and nine times. The chain recombines TRBV6-5 with TRBJ2-1, with 7 bases aligning to TRBD1. V was clipped by 8 bases and J by 0 bases; unmatched bases: 4. The germline V gene has CDR1 MNHEY and CDR2 SVGAGI. The CDR3 totals 14 residues. The CDR3 region has the DNA TGTGCCAGCGGTCAGGGGGTCTCCTACAATGAGCAGTTCTTC. Protein sequence: CASGQGVSYNEQFF.

This rearrangement joins TRBV28 to TRBJ2-3; no clear D. The V end lost 4 bases, the J end lost 9 bases, and 8 bases lay between the germline ends. The CDR3 extends over 11 amino acids. CDR1 is MDHEN and CDR2 is SYDVKM in the germline V gene. This CDR3 reads CASSSPSTQYF. The CDR3 region has the DNA TGTGCCAGCAGTTCCCCCTCCACGCAGTATTTT.

The chain carries TRBV19 and TRBJ2-7, with D hard to call. The germline V and J ends were trimmed by 3 bases and 3 bases, with 12 bases remaining between them. This CDR3 contains 14 residues. CDR1 and CDR2 (germline): LNHDA, SQIVND (reference sequence). CDR3 nucleotides: TGTGCCAGTAGTATTGGGCAGAGAATCTACGAGCAGTACTTC. Translation gives CASSIGQRIYEQYF.

There are many counts of this clonotype. The chain uses TRBV10-2 and TRBJ2-7, with D perhaps TRBD2 (5 bases). The V gene lost 4 bases and the J gene lost 7 bases, with 11 bases spanning the gap. This CDR3 is built from 12 residues. CDR1 is WSHSY and CDR2 is SAAADI in the germline V gene. CDR3 amino acids: CASSVRVAEQYF. As DNA, the CDR3 is TGCGCCAGCAGTGTGAGGGTTGCTGAGCAGTACTTC.

This chain links TRBV7-6 with TRBJ2-5; 12 bases fit TRBD2. With V trimmed by 5 bases and J by 4 bases, 8 bases remained unmatched. This CDR3 contains 16 residues. Germline CDR1 reads SGHVS; CDR2 reads FNYEAQ. The CDR3 here is CASSTMTSGRRETQYF. Here the CDR3 DNA reads TGTGCCAGCAGCACCATGACTAGCGGGAGAAGAGAGACCCAGTACTTC.

Many counts were recorded for this clonotype. CDR3 bases: TGTGCCAGCAACAAAGCGGGAGGCACTGAAGCTTTCTTT. Translating it yields CASNKAGGTEAFF. The rearrangement uses TRBV6-6 and TRBJ1-1; D remains ambiguous. The CDR3 sequence is 13 residues long. V lost 7 bases and J 4 bases, leaving 13 bases between the germline ends. CDR1 and CDR2 from the germline V gene are MNHNY and SVGAGI (reference sequence).

In this sample, this clonotype turned up a few times. This chain joins TRBV14 and TRBJ2-3, with 13 positions matching TRBD2. CDR3 length: 16 residues. The V gene's germline CDR1 is SGHDN and CDR2 FVKESK. Trimming at V came to 5 bases and at J to 5 bases, leaving 7 bases not matched to a gene. This chain's CDR3 is CASSFRLAGGGDTQYF. CDR3 DNA sequence: TGTGCCAGCAGCTTTCGACTAGCGGGAGGAGGAGATACGCAGTATTTT.

The chain combines TRBV11-1 with TRBJ2-4; D not certain. This CDR3 spans 15 amino acids. Germline CDR1 and CDR2: SGHAT and FQDESV (reference sequence). Trimming cost V 5 bases and J 0 bases, with 11 bases left between them. The CDR3 sequence is CASSPQYPAKNIQYF. The CDR3 DNA sequence: TGTGCCAGCAGCCCACAGTACCCAGCCAAAAACATTCAGTACTTC.

In its sample, this clonotype was seen a few times. The chain is built from TRBV6-1 and TRBJ2-1; D unresolved. The CDR3 runs to 13 residues. Germline loops: CDR1 MNHNS, CDR2 SASEGT. Trimming pared 6 bases from V and 8 bases from J, leaving 14 bases between. The CDR3 spells CASRLQLRDEQFF. The CDR3 DNA sequence: TGTGCCAGCAGACTTCAGTTAAGAGATGAGCAGTTCTTC.

This chain joins TRBV7-2 and TRBJ2-7; D ambiguous. Germline CDR1 SGHTA, CDR2 FQGNSA. This CDR3 contains 13 residues. The V gene lost 5 bases and the J gene lost 6 bases, with 14 bases spanning the gap. The chain's CDR3 is CASSLVSPSEQYF. CDR3 nucleotide sequence: TGTGCCAGCAGCCTCGTCTCGCCCTCCGAGCAGTACTTC.

Only a few counts were recorded for this clonotype. CDR3 amino acids: CASSFRTRIYEQYF. The CDR3 region has the DNA TGTGCCAGCAGTTTCAGGACCAGGATCTACGAGCAGTACTTC. This chain links TRBV12-3 or TRBV12-4 with TRBJ2-7; no definite D call. The CDR3 is 14 amino acids. V lost 3 bases to trimming and J lost 3 bases, with 12 bases between them.

This clonotype was seen repeatedly, ten times or more. This chain connects TRBV19 to TRBJ2-7; no clear D gene. The CDR3 length is 14 residues. The germline CDR1 and CDR2 sequences are LNHDA and SQIVND (reference sequence). The germline V and J ends were trimmed by 6 bases and 6 bases, with 18 bases remaining between them. The CDR3 DNA reads as TGTGCCAGTAGAGGACCGGGCAGGCTGTCCGAGCAGTACTTC. It is translated as CASRGPGRLSEQYF.

This clonotype has a handful of counts. V gene TRBV7-2 combines with J gene TRBJ1-1; a weak D match, TRBD1 (6 bases). The CDR3 is 15 residues long. Looked up from germline, CDR1 is SGHTA and CDR2 is FQGNSA. V gave up 4 bases and J gave up 2 bases, with 14 bases separating them. CDR3 loop: CASSWGGGTNTEAFF. DNA for the CDR3: TGTGCCAGCAGCTGGGGAGGGGGGACAAACACTGAAGCTTTCTTT.

The sample holds many counts of this clonotype. CDR3 protein: CATSKDSGNYNEQFF. In DNA form, the CDR3 reads TGTGCCACCAGCAAAGATAGCGGGAACTACAATGAGCAGTTCTTC. The V call is TRBV15, the J call TRBJ2-1, with TRBD2 matching over 8 bases. In germline, CDR1 is LNHNV, CDR2 YYDKDF (reference sequence). The V and J ends lost 4 bases and 3 bases, in that order; junction bases with no gene match: 5. The CDR3 is 15 amino acids.

In this sample, this clonotype turned up a few times. The chain combines TRBV11-2 with TRBJ1-4; a weak D match, TRBD1 (5 bases). Between the trimmed V and J ends, which lost 5 bases and 7 bases, there was a span of 14 bases. Germline loops: CDR1 SGHAT, CDR2 FQNNGV. The CDR3 has 14 amino acids. The CDR3 sequence is CASSRGTKGEKLFF. The CDR3 region has the DNA TGTGCCAGCAGCCGGGGGACGAAGGGTGAAAAACTGTTTTTT.

The chain has TRBV9 and TRBJ2-1; 7 positions match TRBD1. Trimming took 0 bases from V and 0 from J; bases not matched to a gene: 6. Germline V lookup: CDR1 SGDLS, CDR2 YYNGEE. CDR3 size: 17 residues. CDR3 sequence (DNA): TGTGCCAGCAGCGTAGGTTTGTGGGACAGCTCCTACAATGAGCAGTTCTTC. As protein: CASSVGLWDSSYNEQFF.

This clonotype was detected many times. V is TRBV15 and J is TRBJ2-7; D is unresolved. Trimming shortened V by 0 bases and J by 6 bases, and 12 bases separated the two germline ends. From germline, CDR1 is LNHNV and CDR2 YYDKDF (reference sequence). This CDR3 has 14 residues. The CDR3 bases are TGTGCCACCAGCAGAGATCTCACAGCCTCCGAGCAGTACTTC. The encoded protein is CATSRDLTASEQYF.

DNA of the CDR3: TGCGCCAGCAGCTTGGAAATAACAGGGATCACCGGGGAGCTGTTTTTT. It yields the protein CASSLEITGITGELFF. The gene calls are TRBV5-1 and TRBJ2-2, with a possible D match to TRBD1 (6 bases). Trimming cost V 0 bases and J 4 bases, with 13 bases left between them. Germline V gives CDR1 SGHRS, CDR2 YFSETQ. CDR3 size: 16 residues.